These 2 T cell receptor beta chains share one sample of origin, sequenced in a study of CD8+CD57+ T cells in acquired aplastic anemia. Study results and limitations: Lower diversity was found in CD8+CD57+ cells than in total CD4+ and CD8+ pools in patients.

Genomic DNA was employed as the template in profiling TCR beta VDJ and CDR3. Each CDR3 protein is one row after TCRdb ran MiXCR on the reads. The data hold some 16,000 distinct CDR3 sequences, with about 40% observed a single time. Patients included in sequencing had previously demonstrated CD8+CD57+ cell expansion by flow cytometry. These receptors have no identified antigens. The sequencing sample was made of CD8+CD57+ T cells sorted from PBMCs. Documented subset: bead-enriched CD8+CD57+ effector memory T cells from SAA patients. The receptors originated from a human donor with aplastic anemia.

With regard to this clonotype: This may be a read error: a much more frequent sequence differs by one nucleotide. V gene TRBV6-1 combines with J gene TRBJ2-1; 11 positions match TRBD2. The CDR3 sequence is 16 residues long. Germline loops: CDR1 MNHNS, CDR2 SASEGT. For the CDR3, the DNA is TGTGCCGGCAGGCCGGGACTAGCGGAGTCCTACAATGAGCAGTTCTTC. Amino acids: CAGRPGLAESYNEQFF.

Written as DNA, the CDR3 is TGTGCCAGCAGCCTGGGGACAGCTGAAGCTTTCTTT. Its translation is CASSLGTAEAFF. The gene calls are TRBV7-9 and TRBJ1-1, with 7 nucleotides matching TRBD1. The V segment lost 5 bases and the J segment 6 bases; nucleotides outside the gene matches: 3. Germline-derived CDR1 and CDR2 are SEHNR and FQNEAQ (reference sequence). The CDR3 is made up of 12 amino acids. Full variable domain (rest looked up from reference TRBV7-9 and TRBJ1-1): DTGVSQNPRHKITKRGQNVTFRCDPISEHNRLYWYRQTLGQGPEFLTYFQNEAQLEKSRLLSDRFSAERPKGSFSTLEIQRTEQGDSAMYLCASSLGTAEAFFGQGTRLTVV.